The present T cell receptor beta chain was sequenced within a study of cytomegalovirus exposure and HLA in healthy donors. Study-wide points: Segments of the TCR beta V type were, in most cases, productive about 87% or about 30% of the time in an earlier analysis. Rarity held for most TCR sequences, but there were some public TCRs that occurred in many donors. As confirmed in vitro, three CMV-associated chains were specific for CMV antigens.

With regard to this clone: Antigen unknown.

V lost 5 bases and J lost 4, with 11 bases in between. Germline V CDR1 and CDR2: LNHDA, SQIVND (reference sequence). CDR3 length: 13 amino acids. Unrecorded immune exposures were likely, despite nominal health at sampling. Both 60 Vbeta primers and 13 Jbeta primers went into the PCR. Produced via immunoSEQ multiplex PCR; TCRdb's table is partial and in-frame only. The sample holds about 41,000 clones. This TCR came from a man aged 25 to 40 in good health and CMV-seronegative. V gene TRBV19 combines with J gene TRBJ1-1; D is uncertain. Sequenced material: PBMCs. CDR3 in amino acids: CASSPQTGTEAFF. In DNA, the CDR3 is TGTGCCAGTAGTCCCCAGACTGGCACTGAAGCTTTCTTT.